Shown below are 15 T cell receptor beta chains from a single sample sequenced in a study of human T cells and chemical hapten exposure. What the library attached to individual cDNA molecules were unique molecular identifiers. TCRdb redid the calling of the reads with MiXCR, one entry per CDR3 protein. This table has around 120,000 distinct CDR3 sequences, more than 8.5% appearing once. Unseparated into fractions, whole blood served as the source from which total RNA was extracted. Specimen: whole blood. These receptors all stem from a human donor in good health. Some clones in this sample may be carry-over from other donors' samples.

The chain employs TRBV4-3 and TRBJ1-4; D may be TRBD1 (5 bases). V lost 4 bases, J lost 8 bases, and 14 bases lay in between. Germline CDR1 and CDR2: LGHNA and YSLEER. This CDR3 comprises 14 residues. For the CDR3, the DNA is TGCGCCAGCAGCCTCGACTTCCAGGGAGAAAAACTGTTTTTT. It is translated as CASSLDFQGEKLFF.

Here the CDR3 reads CASRFSGSNTGELFF. As DNA, the CDR3 is TGTGCCAGCAGATTTAGCGGTTCGAACACCGGGGAGCTGTTTTTT. The rearrangement links TRBV7-9 to TRBJ2-2; TRBD2 might be the D (6 bases). Per the germline V gene, CDR1 is SEHNR and CDR2 is FQNEAQ (reference sequence). V lost 6 bases to trimming and J lost 0 bases, with 11 bases between them. The CDR3 has 15 amino acids.

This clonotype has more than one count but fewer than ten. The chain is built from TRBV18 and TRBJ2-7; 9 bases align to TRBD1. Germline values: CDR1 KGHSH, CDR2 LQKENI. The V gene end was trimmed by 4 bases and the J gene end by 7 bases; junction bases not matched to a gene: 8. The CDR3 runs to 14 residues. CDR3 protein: CASSLGTGKEEQYF. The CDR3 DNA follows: TGTGCCAGCTCACTCGGGACAGGGAAAGAAGAGCAGTACTTC.

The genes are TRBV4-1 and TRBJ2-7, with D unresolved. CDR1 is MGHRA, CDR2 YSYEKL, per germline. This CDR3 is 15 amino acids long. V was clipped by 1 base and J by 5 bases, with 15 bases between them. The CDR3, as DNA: TGCGCCAGCAGCCAAGGGCCGGCTCCCGGCAACGAGCAGTACTTC. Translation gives CASSQGPAPGNEQYF.

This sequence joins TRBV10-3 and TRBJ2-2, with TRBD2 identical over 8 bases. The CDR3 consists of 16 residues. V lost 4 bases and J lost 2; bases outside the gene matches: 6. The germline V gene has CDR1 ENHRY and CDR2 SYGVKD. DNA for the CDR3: TGTGCCATCAGTGCCGGGGGGGAGGAAAACACCGGGGAGCTGTTTTTT. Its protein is CAISAGGEENTGELFF.

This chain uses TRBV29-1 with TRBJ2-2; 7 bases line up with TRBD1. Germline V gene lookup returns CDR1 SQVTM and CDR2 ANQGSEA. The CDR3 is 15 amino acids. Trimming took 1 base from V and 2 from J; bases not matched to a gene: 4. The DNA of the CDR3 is TGCAGCGTTGAAGTACCAGGGGGAAACACCGGGGAGCTGTTTTTT. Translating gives CSVEVPGGNTGELFF.

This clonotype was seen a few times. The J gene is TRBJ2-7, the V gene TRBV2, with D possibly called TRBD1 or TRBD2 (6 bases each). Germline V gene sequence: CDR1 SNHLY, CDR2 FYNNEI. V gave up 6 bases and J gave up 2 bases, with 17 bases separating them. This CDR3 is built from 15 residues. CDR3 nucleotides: TGTGCCAGCAGCGTTGGGGGGCAGGGCACCTACGAGCAGTACTTC. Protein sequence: CASSVGGQGTYEQYF.

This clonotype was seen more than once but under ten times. Written as DNA, the CDR3 is TGCGCCAGCAGCTTCGGGACTAGCGGGGGTAGCTCCTACAATGAGCAGTTCTTC. Translating it yields CASSFGTSGGSSYNEQFF. The chain uses TRBV5-1 and TRBJ2-1, with 14 positions matching TRBD2. The V gene's germline CDR1 is SGHRS and CDR2 YFSETQ. V gave up 2 bases and J gave up 0 bases; unmatched junction bases: 4. The CDR3 contains 18 residues.

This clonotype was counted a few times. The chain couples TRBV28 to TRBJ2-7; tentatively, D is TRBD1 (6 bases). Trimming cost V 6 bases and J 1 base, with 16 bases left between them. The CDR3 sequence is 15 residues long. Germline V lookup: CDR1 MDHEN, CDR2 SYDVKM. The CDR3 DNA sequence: TGTGCCAGCAGAAACTTATCAGGGGCGTCCTACGAGCAGTACTTC. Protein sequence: CASRNLSGASYEQYF.

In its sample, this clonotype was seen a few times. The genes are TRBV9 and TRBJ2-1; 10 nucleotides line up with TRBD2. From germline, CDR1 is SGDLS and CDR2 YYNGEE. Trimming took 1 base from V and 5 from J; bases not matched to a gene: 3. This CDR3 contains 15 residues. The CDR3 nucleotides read TGTGCCAGCAGCGTAAGCGGGGGGGCGAACAATGAGCAGTTCTTC. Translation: CASSVSGGANNEQFF.

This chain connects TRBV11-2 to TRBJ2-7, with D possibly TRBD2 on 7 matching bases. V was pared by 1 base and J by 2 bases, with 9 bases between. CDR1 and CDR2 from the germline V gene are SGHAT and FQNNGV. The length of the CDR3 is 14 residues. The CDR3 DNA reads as TGTGCCAGCAGCTTAGGGGGGGGCCCCTACGAGCAGTACTTC. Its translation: CASSLGGGPYEQYF.

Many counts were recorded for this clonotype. The CDR3 spells CASSSENTEAFF. In nucleotides, the CDR3 is TGCGCCAGCAGCTCGGAGAACACTGAAGCTTTCTTT. The chain links TRBV5-1 to TRBJ1-1, with unresolved D. Looked up from germline, CDR1 is SGHRS and CDR2 is YFSETQ. This CDR3 has 12 residues. V dropped 3 bases and J dropped 1 base, with 4 bases sitting between them.

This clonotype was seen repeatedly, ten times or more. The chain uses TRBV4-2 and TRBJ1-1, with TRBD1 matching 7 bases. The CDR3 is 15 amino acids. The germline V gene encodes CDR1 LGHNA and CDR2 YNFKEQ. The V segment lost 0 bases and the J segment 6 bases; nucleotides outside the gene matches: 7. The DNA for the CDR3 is TGTGCCAGCAGCCAAGATGTAGGGGGCGCCGCTGAAGCTTTCTTT. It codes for CASSQDVGGAAEAFF.

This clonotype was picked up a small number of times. The CDR3 here is CSAALNNEQFF. CDR3 sequence (DNA): TGCAGTGCAGCACTCAACAATGAGCAGTTCTTC. The chain uses TRBV20-1 and TRBJ2-1; D unclear. Trimming removed 6 bases at V and 5 bases at J, with 8 bases between. Per the germline V gene, CDR1 is DFQATT and CDR2 is SNEGSKA (reference sequence). This CDR3 contains 11 residues.

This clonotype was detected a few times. CDR3 coding DNA: TGCGCCAGCAGCACCGGGGGCTCCGAGGCCAACGTCCTGACTTTC. It translates to CASSTGGSEANVLTF. This chain joins TRBV5-1 and TRBJ2-6, with D perhaps matching TRBD1 or TRBD2 (6 bases each). The CDR3 spans 15 residues. From germline, CDR1 is SGHRS and CDR2 YFSETQ. Trimming stripped 4 bases from V and 6 bases from J, with 14 bases between. Supplemented by reference TRBV5-1 and TRBJ2-6, the full variable domain reads KAGVTQTPRYLIKTRGQQVTLSCSPISGHRSVSWYQQTPGQGLQFLFEYFSETQRNKGNFPGRFSGRQFSNSRSEMNVSTLELGDSALYLCASSTGGSEANVLTFGAGSRLTVL.